The sequence of this T cell receptor (beta chain) was determined in a study of chemoradiotherapy in HPV16-positive cancers. TCRdb's copy holds only in-frame clones and misses some; the assay was immunoSEQ multiplex PCR. The table has about 16,000 clones, roughly nine tenths seen once. In its sample, this clone was seen a few times. This CDR3 region has 16 residues. Germline V gives CDR1 MGHRA, CDR2 YSYEKL. Between the trimmed V and J ends, which lost 2 bases and 0 bases, there was a span of 8 bases. The receptor was isolated from a human donor with HPV-associated anogenital cancer. V usage is TRBV4-1 and J usage is TRBJ2-6; the D is unclear. The sequencing used blood, collected from a patient who underwent chemoradiotherapy. In DNA form, the CDR3 reads TGCGCCAGCAGCCAAACTGAAGGCTCTGGGGCCAACGTCCTGACTTTC. As protein: CASSQTEGSGANVLTF.